This TCR beta chain derives from a study of blood T cell repertoires in COVID-19. Assay used: immunoSEQ multiplex PCR; TCRdb lists only in-frame clones, some missing. The sample lists roughly 280,000 clones; roughly 91% were seen once. The study recruited people aged roughly 18 to 89 years across approximately 25 US areas. Each participant's cohort was designated according to participant-reported clinical history. The CDR3 is made up of 13 amino acids. CDR1 is MNHEY, CDR2 SMNVEV, per germline (reference sequence). V shed 6 bases and J shed 5 bases, with 13 bases lying between them. The source is a woman in her sixties or seventies who had recovered from COVID-19. This chain uses TRBV27 with TRBJ1-2, with D maybe TRBD1 (5 bases). The sequenced sample consisted of PBMCs or T cells enriched from blood (not recorded which). The CDR3 nucleotides read TGTGCCAGCAGCCGCAGGGTTTTTTATGGCTACACCTTC. Its translation: CASSRRVFYGYTF.